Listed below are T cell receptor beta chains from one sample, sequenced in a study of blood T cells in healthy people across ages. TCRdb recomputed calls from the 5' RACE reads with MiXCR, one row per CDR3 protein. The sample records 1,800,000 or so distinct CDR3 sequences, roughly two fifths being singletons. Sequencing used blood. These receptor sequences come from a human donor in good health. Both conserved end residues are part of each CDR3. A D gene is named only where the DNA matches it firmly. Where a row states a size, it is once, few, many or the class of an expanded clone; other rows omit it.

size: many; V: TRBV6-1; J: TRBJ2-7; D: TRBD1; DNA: TGTGCCAGCGGTATTACAGGGGATCCCTACGAGCAGTACTTC; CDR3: CASGITGDPYEQYF
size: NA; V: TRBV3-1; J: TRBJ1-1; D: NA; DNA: TGTGCCAGCAGCCCCCAAGATCGGCATGAAGCTTTCTTT; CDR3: CASSPQDRHEAFF
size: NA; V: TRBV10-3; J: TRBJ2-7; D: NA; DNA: TGTGCCATCAGCACGGGGGACATAATCGAGCAGTACTTC; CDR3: CAISTGDIIEQYF
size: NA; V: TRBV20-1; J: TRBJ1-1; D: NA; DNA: TGCAGTGCTAGAGATGGGGGACTCAACACTGAAGCTTTCTTT; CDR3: CSARDGGLNTEAFF
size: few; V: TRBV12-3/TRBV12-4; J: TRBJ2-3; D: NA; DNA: TGTGCCAGCAGTAGGACCGAGGGGGGGCAGTATTTT; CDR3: CASSRTEGGQYF
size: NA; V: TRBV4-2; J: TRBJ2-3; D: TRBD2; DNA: TGTGCCAGCAGCCAAGGGGGGCTAGCGGGGGGGGAAGCAGATACGCAGTATTTT; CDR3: CASSQGGLAGGEADTQYF
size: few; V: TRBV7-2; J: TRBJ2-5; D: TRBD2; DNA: TGTGCCAGCAGCCCAGGTTGGGGGGGACTCCAAGAGACCCAGTACTTC; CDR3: CASSPGWGGLQETQYF
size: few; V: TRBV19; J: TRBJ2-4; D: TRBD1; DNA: TGTGCCAGTAGCCAGACAGGGACCAAAAACATTCAGTACTTC; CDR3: CASSQTGTKNIQYF
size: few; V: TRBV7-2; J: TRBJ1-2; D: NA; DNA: TGTGCCAGCAGCTTAAACGGCAACGACTTCTATGGCTACACCTTC; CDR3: CASSLNGNDFYGYTF
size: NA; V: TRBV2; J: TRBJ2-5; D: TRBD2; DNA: TGTGCCAGCACCGAAAGGCTAGCGGGGGCTGGAGAGACCCAGTACTTC; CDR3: CASTERLAGAGETQYF
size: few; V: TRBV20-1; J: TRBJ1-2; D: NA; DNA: TGCAGTGCTAGCAGTGCAGGGGCAGACTATGGCTACACCTTC; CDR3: CSASSAGADYGYTF
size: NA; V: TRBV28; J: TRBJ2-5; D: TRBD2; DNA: TGTGCCAGCAGTTTAGCAGGGAGGGCGTATGGGGAGACCCAGTACTTC; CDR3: CASSLAGRAYGETQYF
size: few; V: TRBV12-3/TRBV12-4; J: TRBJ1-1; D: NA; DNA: TGTGCCAGCAGGACAGGAACGACTAGGAATACTGAAGCTTTCTTT; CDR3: CASRTGTTRNTEAFF
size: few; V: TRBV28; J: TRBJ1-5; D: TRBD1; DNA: TGTGCCAGCAGGAGAGACAGGGGGTTTGAATTGCAGCATTTT; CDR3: CASRRDRGFELQHF
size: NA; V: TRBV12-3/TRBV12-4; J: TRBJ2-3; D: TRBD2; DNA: TGTGCCAGCAGCCATAGACTAGCGGGGGGGGTGGTCGCAGATACGCAGTATTTT; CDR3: CASSHRLAGGVVADTQYF
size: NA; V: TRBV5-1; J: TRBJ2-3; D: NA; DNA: TGCGCCAGCAGCATGGGACTTGACACAGATACGCAGTATTTT; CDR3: CASSMGLDTDTQYF
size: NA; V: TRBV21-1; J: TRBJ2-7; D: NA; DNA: TGTGCCAGCAATTTCGGACAGTTGGGAAAGCAGTACTTC; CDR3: CASNFGQLGKQYF
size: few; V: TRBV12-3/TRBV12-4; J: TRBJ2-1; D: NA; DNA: TGTGCCAGCAGTTCGGCGACGTGGATCAATGAGCAGTTCTTC; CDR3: CASSSATWINEQFF
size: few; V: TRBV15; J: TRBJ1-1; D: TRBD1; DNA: TGTGCCACCGACAGGGGATCGAACACTGAAGCTTTCTTT; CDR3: CATDRGSNTEAFF
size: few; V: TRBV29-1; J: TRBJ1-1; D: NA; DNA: TGCAGCGGAAGGGTGGTGAACACTGAAGCTTTCTTT; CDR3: CSGRVVNTEAFF
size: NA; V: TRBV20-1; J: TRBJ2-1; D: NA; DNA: TGCAGTGCCTCCAACAGGGTGGGGGTGAATGAGCAGTTCTTC; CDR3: CSASNRVGVNEQFF
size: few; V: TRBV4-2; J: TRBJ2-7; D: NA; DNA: TGTGCCAGCAGCCCATACCAGGAAAGGGACTACGAGCAGTACTTC; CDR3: CASSPYQERDYEQYF
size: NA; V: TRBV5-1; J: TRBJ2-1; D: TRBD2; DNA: TGCGCCAGCAGCAAAACCCCGGGACTAGGAAGCTCCTACAATGAGCAGTTCTTC; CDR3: CASSKTPGLGSSYNEQFF
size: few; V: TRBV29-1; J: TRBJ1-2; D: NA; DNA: TGCAGCGTTGAAGTTATGCCAGGGGCCTATGGCTACACCTTC; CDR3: CSVEVMPGAYGYTF
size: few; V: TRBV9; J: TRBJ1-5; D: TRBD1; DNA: TGTGCCAGCAGCACTGAGACAGGGTTTAATCAGCCCCAGCATTTT; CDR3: CASSTETGFNQPQHF
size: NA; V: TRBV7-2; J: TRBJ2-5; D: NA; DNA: TGTGCCAGCAGCTTAGTAGGGATGAGAGAGACCCAGTACTTC; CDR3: CASSLVGMRETQYF
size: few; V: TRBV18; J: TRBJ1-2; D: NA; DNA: TGTGCCAGCTCACATTCTAAAGGGGCAGCCACCTATGGCTACACCTTC; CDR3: CASSHSKGAATYGYTF
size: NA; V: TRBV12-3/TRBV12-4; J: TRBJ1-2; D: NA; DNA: TGTGCCCGCAGTCTGACAGAGAACTATGGCTACACCTTC; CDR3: CARSLTENYGYTF
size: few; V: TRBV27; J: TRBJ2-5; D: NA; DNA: TGTGCCAGCAGTTTAGGGGGTCCAGGGGACTTGTACTTC; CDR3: CASSLGGPGDLYF
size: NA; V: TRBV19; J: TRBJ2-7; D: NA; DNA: TGTGCCAGTAGTAATCTTCGGGGCAACTACGAGCAGTACTTC; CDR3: CASSNLRGNYEQYF
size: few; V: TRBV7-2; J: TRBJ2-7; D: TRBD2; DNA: TGTGCCAGCAGCTTAGCCGGCGGGGGGTACACCTACGAGCAGTACTTC; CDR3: CASSLAGGGYTYEQYF
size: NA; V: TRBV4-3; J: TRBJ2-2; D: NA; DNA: TGCGCCAGCAGCCAAGAAATTCGGGGGACCGGGGAGCTGTTTTTT; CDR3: CASSQEIRGTGELFF
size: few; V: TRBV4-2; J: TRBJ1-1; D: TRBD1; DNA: TGTGCCAGCAGCCCTCGGCTAGGGGGCGGTGGGAACACTGAAGCTTTCTTT; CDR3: CASSPRLGGGGNTEAFF
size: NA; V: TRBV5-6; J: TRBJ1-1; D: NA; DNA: TGTGCCAGCAGCTGGGGCAGTCTGAACACTGAAACTTTCTTT; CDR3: CASSWGSLNTETFF
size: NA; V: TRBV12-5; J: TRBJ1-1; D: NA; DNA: TGTGCTACCCTGGCCCCTTGGGACACTGAAGCTTTCTTT; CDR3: CATLAPWDTEAFF
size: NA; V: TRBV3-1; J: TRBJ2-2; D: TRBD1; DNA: TGTGCCAGCAGACCCGGTCCGGGACAGGCGAACACCGGGGAGCTGTTTTTT; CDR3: CASRPGPGQANTGELFF
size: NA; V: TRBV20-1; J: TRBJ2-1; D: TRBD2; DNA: TGCAGTGCTAGAGATAGTGGACTAGCGAGCAACAATGAGCAGTTCTTC; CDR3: CSARDSGLASNNEQFF
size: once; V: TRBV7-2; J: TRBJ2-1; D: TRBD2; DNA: TGTGCCAGTAGCTTAGGACTAGCGGGGGGAACGGGTGAGCAGTTCTTC; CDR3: CASSLGLAGGTGEQFF
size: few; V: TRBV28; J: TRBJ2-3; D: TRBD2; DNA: TGTGCCAGCAGGACTAGCGGGGGCCTTCGGGATACGCAGTATTTT; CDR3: CASRTSGGLRDTQYF
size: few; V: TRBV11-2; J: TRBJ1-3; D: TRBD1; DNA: TGTGCCAGCAGCCCCAGGGGGACAGTCGACGGTCTCTCTGGAAACACCATATATTTT; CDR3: CASSPRGTVDGLSGNTIYF
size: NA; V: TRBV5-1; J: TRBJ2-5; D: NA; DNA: TGCGCCAGCAGCTTGGCCCAAGGCCCGTCACAAGAGACCCAGTACTTC; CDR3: CASSLAQGPSQETQYF
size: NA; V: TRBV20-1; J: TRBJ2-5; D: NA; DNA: TGCAGTGCTACAAGACAGGTTTTGATGGGAAAGACCCAGTACTTC; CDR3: CSATRQVLMGKTQYF
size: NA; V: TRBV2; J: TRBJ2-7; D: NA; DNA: TGTGCCAGCACGACATCGAACTTCTACGAGCAGTACTTC; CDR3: CASTTSNFYEQYF
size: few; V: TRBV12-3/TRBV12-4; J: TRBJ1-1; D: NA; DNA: TGTGCCAGCAGTTTAGACGACACCTACACTGAAGCTTTCTTT; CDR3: CASSLDDTYTEAFF